Shown below are 24 T cell receptor beta chains from a single sample sequenced in a study of Graves' ophthalmopathy and Graves' hyperthyroidism. Amplified material comprised TCR beta CDR3 regions derived from RNA transcripts. The library came from an HTBI-primed first-round RT-PCR and a second-round multiplex PCR. TCRdb redid the calling of the multiplex PCR reads with MiXCR, one entry per CDR3 protein. This table holds about 220,000 distinct CDR3 sequences, approximately 21% found once. What was sequenced was peripheral blood. The receptors here all came from a woman in her forties or fifties with Graves' ophthalmopathy.

The rearrangement links TRBV13 to TRBJ2-7; 13 bases line up with TRBD2. Germline V gene data show CDR1 as PRHDT and CDR2 as FYEKMQ (reference sequence). The CDR3 runs 14 residues. Unmatched junction bases numbered 4, after V lost 5 bases and J lost 6 bases. The CDR3 DNA is TGTGCCAGCAGCGTTACTAGCGGGAGGGCCGAGCAGTACTTC. Residues: CASSVTSGRAEQYF.

The CDR3 DNA follows: TGTGCCTGGAGTGTACAATTCTCTCACGAGCAGTACTTC. Its translation: CAWSVQFSHEQYF. The chain links TRBV30 to TRBJ2-7; no clear D gene. CDR3 size: 13 residues. Germline assignment: CDR1 GTSNPN and CDR2 SVGIG (reference sequence). V lost 0 bases and J lost 5, with 11 bases in between.

The table lists this clonotype with many counts. The V gene is TRBV6-1, the J gene TRBJ1-2, with unresolved D. Germline V gene sequence: CDR1 MNHNS, CDR2 SASEGT. This CDR3 region has 14 residues. Trimming took off 7 bases at V and 8 bases at J, with 20 bases between the two ends. For the CDR3, the DNA is TGTGCCAGCACAAAACTGGACGGAGGGCGCGGCTACACCTTC. This encodes CASTKLDGGRGYTF.

This clonotype was observed a handful of times. This chain joins TRBV29-1 and TRBJ2-5; TRBD2 matches 9 bases. CDR3 length equals 16 residues. J was trimmed by 2 bases and V by 7 bases; bases with no gene match: 14. Germline CDR1 and CDR2: SQVTM and ANQGSEA. CDR3 in amino acids: CSAALGAGGGQETQYF. Here the CDR3 DNA reads TGCAGCGCCGCCTTGGGGGCGGGAGGGGGTCAAGAGACCCAGTACTTC.

In this sample, this clonotype turned up many times. This chain uses TRBV2 with TRBJ1-5; the match to TRBD1 covers 7 bases. The length of the CDR3 is 14 residues. Trimming removed 5 bases from V and 2 bases from J; junction bases left unmatched: 3. Germline CDR1 is SNHLY and CDR2 is FYNNEI. The CDR3 DNA sequence: TGTGCCAGCAGTTGGGACAGAGGCAATCAGCCCCAGCATTTT. Translation: CASSWDRGNQPQHF.

Ten or more counts support this clonotype. The chain joins TRBV6-1 to TRBJ2-7; TRBD2 is a possible D gene (5 bases). The CDR3 is 15 amino acids. CDR1 and CDR2 from the germline V gene are MNHNS and SASEGT. The germline V and J ends were trimmed by 0 bases and 9 bases, with 18 bases remaining between them. The CDR3 spells CASSEALMSFRGQYF. The CDR3 DNA sequence: TGTGCCAGCAGTGAAGCCCTGATGAGCTTCCGGGGGCAGTACTTC.

In this sample, this clonotype turned up once. The rearrangement links TRBV12-3 or TRBV12-4 to TRBJ2-7; 7 bases fit TRBD2. Trimming at V came to 4 bases and at J to 7 bases, leaving 13 bases not matched to a gene. The CDR3 contains 15 residues. The CDR3 loop reads CASSYAAGGEREQYF. In DNA, the CDR3 is TGTGCCAGCAGTTACGCGGCTGGGGGGGAGAGGGAGCAGTACTTC.

At least ten counts were recorded for this clonotype. The chain recombines TRBV6-5 with TRBJ1-2; the D gene is possibly TRBD1 (5 bases). The CDR3 is made up of 13 amino acids. Between the trimmed V and J ends, which lost 2 bases and 3 bases, there was a span of 7 bases. The germline V gene encodes CDR1 MNHEY and CDR2 SVGAGI. The CDR3 DNA follows: TGTGCCAGCAGTTACGGGGCAGACTATGGCTACACCTTC. It yields the protein CASSYGADYGYTF.

The chain uses TRBV6-5 and TRBJ1-1, with 7 bases identical to TRBD1. The CDR3 is 15 amino acids. The V and J ends lost 0 bases and 4 bases, in that order; junction bases with no gene match: 5. Germline-derived CDR1 and CDR2 are MNHEY and SVGAGI. Written as DNA, the CDR3 is TGTGCCAGCAGTTACTCAGGGGGCTTGGGCACTGAAGCTTTCTTT. It codes for CASSYSGGLGTEAFF.

Comment on this clonotype: Possible read error: a much larger clone is one base away. The V and J genes are TRBV4-1 and TRBJ2-5, with D possibly TRBD2 on 5 matching bases. Per the germline V gene, CDR1 is MGHRA and CDR2 is YSYEKL. The CDR3 has 13 amino acids. Trimming stripped 4 bases from V and 9 bases from J, with 15 bases between. CDR3 loop: CASSLDYSMAQYF. For the CDR3, the DNA is TGCGCCAGCAGCCTAGACTACTCCATGGCCCAGTACTTC.

This clonotype has more than one count but fewer than ten. V and J are TRBV2 and TRBJ2-5; perhaps TRBD2 as D (6 bases). Trimming removed 8 bases from V and 5 bases from J, with 15 bases in between. Germline CDR1 and CDR2: SNHLY and FYNNEI. This CDR3 is 13 amino acids long. The DNA of the CDR3 is TGTGCCAGCCGCTCTCCAGGAGGGGAGACCCAGTACTTC. Protein: CASRSPGGETQYF.

V and J are TRBV3-1 and TRBJ2-2; 8 positions match TRBD2. Germline trimming cut 0 bases from V and 4 bases from J; bases unmatched to any gene: 7. The CDR3 spans 17 residues. Germline loops: CDR1 LGHDT, CDR2 YNNKEL (reference sequence). In DNA, the CDR3 is TGTGCCAGCAGCCAAGATGAATCTAGCGGGCGCACCGGGGAGCTGTTTTTT. The encoded protein is CASSQDESSGRTGELFF.

This clonotype was recorded a few times. The chain is built from TRBV6-2 or TRBV6-3 and TRBJ2-3, with 10 bases aligning to TRBD2. V was pared by 2 bases and J by 1 base, with 6 bases of the junction left unmatched. There are 17 residues in the CDR3. In germline, CDR1 is MNHEY, CDR2 SVGEGT. The CDR3 DNA reads as TGTGCCAGCAGTTACACGGGACTAGCGCATCGCACAGATACGCAGTATTTT. It yields the protein CASSYTGLAHRTDTQYF.

The chain has TRBV6-2 or TRBV6-3 and TRBJ2-2; D ambiguous. Trimming stripped 0 bases from V and 7 bases from J, with 15 bases between. From germline, CDR1 is MNHEY and CDR2 SVGEGT. The CDR3 covers 16 residues. The CDR3 nucleotides are TGTGCCAGCAGTTACTCGAAGGCTGGTACTGGCGGGGAGCTGTTTTTT. This sequence encodes CASSYSKAGTGGELFF.

This clonotype was observed many times. The conserved phenylalanine or tryptophan normally closing the CDR3 is absent here, so this likely arose from a read error. It is unclear where the CDR3 begins or ends on the DNA, so no DNA is shown, and the CDR3 is as TCRdb lists it. V gene TRBV11-1 combines with J gene TRBJ1-1; the D call of TRBD1 is as the table states it, not checked on the DNA. Germline V gene sequence: CDR1 SGHAT, CDR2 FQDESV (reference sequence). The CDR3 length is 14 residues, termini included. The CDR3 sequence is CASSHGRRKPGTVI.

In this sample, this clonotype turned up many times. The CDR3 nucleotides read TGCAGTGCACTCCTTGGACTAGCGGGATCGCAGTACTTC. Translated, it gives CSALLGLAGSQYF. V and J are TRBV20-1 and TRBJ2-7, with TRBD2 identical over 12 bases. With V trimmed by 6 bases and J by 9 bases, 9 bases remained unmatched. The CDR3 length is 13 residues. CDR1 and CDR2 (germline): DFQATT, SNEGSKA (reference sequence).

This clonotype was recorded at least ten times. The V call is TRBV7-9, the J call TRBJ1-2; D perhaps matches TRBD1 (5 bases). Per germline, CDR1 SEHNR and CDR2 FQNEAQ (reference sequence). This CDR3 is built from 14 residues. V lost 1 base to trimming and J lost 8 bases, with 14 bases between them. The CDR3 is CASSLDGAERGYTF. DNA for the CDR3: TGTGCCAGCAGCTTAGACGGGGCCGAGCGAGGCTACACCTTC. The complete variable domain, with remaining parts taken from reference TRBV7-9 and TRBJ1-2, reads DTGVSQNPRHKITKRGQNVTFRCDPISEHNRLYWYRQTLGQGPEFLTYFQNEAQLEKSRLLSDRFSAERPKGSFSTLEIQRTEQGDSAMYLCASSLDGAERGYTFGSGTRLTVV.

This clonotype was observed many times. The chain couples TRBV7-9 to TRBJ1-1, with D maybe TRBD1 (5 bases). The CDR3 length is 14 residues. CDR1 and CDR2 (germline): SEHNR, FQNEAQ (reference sequence). Trimming took off 5 bases at V and 0 bases at J, with 10 bases between the two ends. The CDR3 is CASSQTDLNTEAFF. Written as DNA, the CDR3 is TGTGCCAGCAGCCAGACAGATCTGAACACTGAAGCTTTCTTT.

A note on this clonotype: One base away lies a much larger clone, so this may be a sequencing read error. V gene TRBV19 combines with J gene TRBJ2-5; D tentatively fits TRBD1 or TRBD2 (5 bases each). The CDR3 has 13 amino acids. Per the germline V gene, CDR1 is LNHDA and CDR2 is SQIVND (reference sequence). V gave up 4 bases and J gave up 5 bases, with 11 bases separating them. CDR3 nucleotides: TGTGCCAGTAGTAATAGGGGAGAGGAGACCCAGTACTTC. Residues: CASSNRGEETQYF.

The V call is TRBV12-3 or TRBV12-4, the J call TRBJ1-2; perhaps TRBD1 as D (5 bases). Trimming took off 2 bases at V and 11 bases at J, with 15 bases between the two ends. CDR3 size: 13 residues. CDR3 residues: CASSLQGQHYYTF. The CDR3 bases are TGTGCCAGCAGTTTACAGGGTCAGCACTATTACACCTTC.

This clonotype was detected many times. The V gene is TRBV5-1, the J gene TRBJ2-7; 7 bases match TRBD1. The CDR3 runs 14 residues. The germline V gene has CDR1 SGHRS and CDR2 YFSETQ. V was clipped by 4 bases and J by 2 bases; unmatched bases: 6. In DNA, the CDR3 is TGCGCCAGCAGCCCAGACAGGGCCCCCTACGAGCAGTACTTC. Its translation is CASSPDRAPYEQYF. Together with reference TRBV5-1 and TRBJ2-7, the CDR3 gives the full variable domain: KAGVTQTPRYLIKTRGQQVTLSCSPISGHRSVSWYQQTPGQGLQFLFEYFSETQRNKGNFPGRFSGRQFSNSRSEMNVSTLELGDSALYLCASSPDRAPYEQYFGPGTRLTVT.

The chain has TRBV28 and TRBJ2-2; D is possibly TRBD1 or TRBD2 (6 bases each). The CDR3 has 15 amino acids. Germline lookup yields CDR1 MDHEN and CDR2 SYDVKM. Trimming removed 5 bases from V and 3 bases from J, with 13 bases in between. DNA for the CDR3: TGTGCCAGCAGTCAACAGGGACTGGACACCGGGGAGCTGTTTTTT. Translated: CASSQQGLDTGELFF.

This clonotype has a count of ten or more. J is TRBJ1-2 and V is TRBV6-1; no reliable D call. The ends were cut back, 3 bases at V and 4 bases at J, with 9 bases in the middle. The germline V gene encodes CDR1 MNHNS and CDR2 SASEGT. This CDR3 has 13 amino acids. The CDR3 nucleotides are TGTGCCAGCAGTGACCTAGGGCTCTATGGCTACACCTTC. Residues: CASSDLGLYGYTF.

This chain connects TRBV6-1 to TRBJ1-2; 7 nucleotides agree with TRBD1. This CDR3 is built from 13 residues. The germline gives CDR1 MNHNS, CDR2 SASEGT. V dropped 1 base and J dropped 7; count of bases not matched to a gene: 3. CDR3 region: CASSEVDRSGYTF. The CDR3, as DNA: TGTGCCAGCAGTGAAGTGGACAGGTCTGGCTACACCTTC.